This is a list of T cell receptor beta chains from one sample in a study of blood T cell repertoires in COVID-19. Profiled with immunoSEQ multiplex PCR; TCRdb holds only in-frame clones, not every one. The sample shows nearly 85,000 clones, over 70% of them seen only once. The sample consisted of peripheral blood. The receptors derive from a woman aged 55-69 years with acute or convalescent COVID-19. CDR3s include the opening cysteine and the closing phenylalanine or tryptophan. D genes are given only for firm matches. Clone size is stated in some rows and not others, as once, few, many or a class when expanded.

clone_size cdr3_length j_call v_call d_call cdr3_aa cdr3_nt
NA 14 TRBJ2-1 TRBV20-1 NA CSASPLVNGNEQFF TGCAGTGCTAGTCCACTAGTGAATGGGAATGAGCAGTTCTTC
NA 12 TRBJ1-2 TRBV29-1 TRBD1 CSVWTGLYGYTF TGCAGCGTTTGGACAGGGCTTTATGGCTACACCTTC
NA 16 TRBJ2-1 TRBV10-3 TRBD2 CASLDWRSGGINEQFF TGTGCCAGTCTCGATTGGCGCTCGGGGGGGATCAATGAGCAGTTCTTC
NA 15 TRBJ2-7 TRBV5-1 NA CASSLEAATSYEQYF TGCGCCAGCAGCTTGGAAGCGGCAACCTCCTACGAGCAGTACTTC
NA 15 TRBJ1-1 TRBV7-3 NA CASSSGQWGSTEAFF TGTGCCAGCAGCTCAGGGCAATGGGGTAGCACTGAAGCTTTCTTT
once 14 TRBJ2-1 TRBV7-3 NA CASSLILAVNEQFF TGTGCCAGCAGCTTAATACTAGCTGTGAATGAGCAGTTCTTC
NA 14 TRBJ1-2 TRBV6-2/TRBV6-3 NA CASSYRTEGDGYTF TGTGCCAGCAGTTACCGTACAGAGGGGGATGGCTACACCTTC
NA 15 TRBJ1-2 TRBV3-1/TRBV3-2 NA CASSLNGDFGDGYTF TGTGCCAGCAGCCTCAACGGGGATTTTGGAGATGGCTACACCTTC
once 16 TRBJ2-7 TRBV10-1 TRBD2 CASSESRASGRYEQYF TGCGCCAGCAGTGAGTCGAGAGCTAGCGGGAGGTACGAGCAGTACTTC
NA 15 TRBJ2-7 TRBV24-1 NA CATTPRRGPHYEQYF TGTGCCACCACCCCGCGGAGGGGACCCCACTACGAGCAGTACTTC
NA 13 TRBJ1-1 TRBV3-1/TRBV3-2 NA CASSLHGPAEAFF TGTGCCAGCAGCCTCCATGGGCCGGCTGAAGCTTTCTTT
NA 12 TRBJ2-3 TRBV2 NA CASSEREDTQYF TGTGCCAGCAGTGAAAGAGAAGATACGCAGTATTTT
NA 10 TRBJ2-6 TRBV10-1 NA CATPEAEWPF TGCGCCACTCCGGAGGCAGAGTGGCCTTTC
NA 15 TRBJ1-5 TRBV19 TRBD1 CASRQQGASNQPQHF TGTGCCAGTAGACAACAGGGGGCCAGCAATCAGCCCCAGCATTTT
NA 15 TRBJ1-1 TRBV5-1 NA CASSFGSGEYTEAFF TGCGCCAGCAGCTTCGGCTCAGGGGAGTACACTGAAGCTTTCTTT
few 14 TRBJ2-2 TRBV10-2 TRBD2 CASSASGSTGELFF TGCGCCAGCAGTGCTAGCGGGTCCACCGGGGAGCTGTTTTTT
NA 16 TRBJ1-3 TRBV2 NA CASSEQGVPSGNTIYF TGTGCCAGCAGTGAGCAGGGCGTTCCCTCTGGAAACACCATATATTTT
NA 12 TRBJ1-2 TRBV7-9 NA CASSLRADGYTF TGTGCCAGCAGCTTGAGGGCAGACGGCTACACCTTC
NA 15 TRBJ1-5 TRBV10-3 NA CAISDQGISNQPQHF TGTGCCATCAGTGACCAGGGAATTAGCAATCAGCCCCAGCATTTT
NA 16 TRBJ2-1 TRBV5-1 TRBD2 CASSLADGRARDEQFF TGCGCCAGCAGCTTGGCCGACGGGAGGGCTAGGGATGAGCAGTTCTTC
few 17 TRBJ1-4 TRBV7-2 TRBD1 CASSYRGQVEVNEKLFF TGTGCCAGCAGCTACAGGGGACAGGTAGAGGTAAATGAAAAACTGTTTTTT
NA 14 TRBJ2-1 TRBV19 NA CASSMSGTYNEQFF TGTGCCAGTAGTATGAGCGGCACCTACAATGAGCAGTTCTTC
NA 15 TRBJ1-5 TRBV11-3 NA CASSLDNRGVQPQHF TGTGCCAGCAGCTTAGATAATCGGGGTGTTCAGCCCCAGCATTTT
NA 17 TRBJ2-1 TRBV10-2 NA CASSDLEDGSLYNEQFF TGCGCCAGCAGTGACCTCGAAGACGGGAGTCTTTACAATGAGCAGTTCTTC
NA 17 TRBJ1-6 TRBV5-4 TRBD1 CASSLAGGQGGNSPLHF TGTGCCAGCAGCTTGGCCGGGGGACAGGGCGGGAATTCACCCCTCCACTTT
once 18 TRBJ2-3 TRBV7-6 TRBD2 CASSLGTSGGLSTDTQYF TGTGCCAGCAGCTTGGGGACTAGCGGGGGCCTGAGCACAGATACGCAGTATTTT
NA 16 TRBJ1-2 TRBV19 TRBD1 CASTRGTATTYYGYTF TGTGCCAGTACCCGAGGGACAGCCACCACCTACTATGGCTACACCTTC
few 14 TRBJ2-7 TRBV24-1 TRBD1 CATSGDRVPYEQYF TGTGCCACCAGTGGTGACAGGGTGCCTTACGAGCAGTACTTC
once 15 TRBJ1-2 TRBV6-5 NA CASSYSKQGVNGYTF TGTGCCAGCAGTTACTCGAAACAGGGAGTGAATGGCTACACCTTC
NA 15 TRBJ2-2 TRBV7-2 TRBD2 CASAAGGPNTGELFF TGTGCCAGCGCAGCGGGGGGGCCGAACACCGGGGAGCTGTTTTTT
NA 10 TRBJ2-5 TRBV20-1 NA CSASGSSQYF TGCAGTGCCAGCGGTAGTTCCCAGTACTTC
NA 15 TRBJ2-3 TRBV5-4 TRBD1 CASSPRQGSTDTQYF TGTGCCAGCAGCCCACGACAGGGGAGCACAGATACGCAGTATTTT
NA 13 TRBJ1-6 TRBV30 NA CAWARAYNSPLHF TGTGCCTGGGCGAGGGCCTATAATTCACCCCTCCACTTT
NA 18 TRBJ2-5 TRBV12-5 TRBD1 CASGLVPDGTGRAETQYF TGTGCTAGTGGTTTGGTCCCAGACGGGACAGGGAGGGCAGAGACCCAGTACTTC
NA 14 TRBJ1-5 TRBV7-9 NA CASSLAGRTQPQHF TGTGCCAGCAGCTTAGCAGGGAGGACTCAGCCCCAGCATTTT
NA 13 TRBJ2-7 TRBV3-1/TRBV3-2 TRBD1 CASSLTGAYEQYF TGTGCCAGCAGCTTGACAGGGGCCTACGAGCAGTACTTC
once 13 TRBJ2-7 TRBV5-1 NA CASSLGQVYEQYF TGCGCCAGCAGCTTGGGACAAGTCTACGAGCAGTACTTC
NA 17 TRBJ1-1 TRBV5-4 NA CASSLFQGGHWNTEAFF TGTGCCAGCAGCTTGTTCCAAGGGGGTCATTGGAACACTGAAGCTTTCTTT
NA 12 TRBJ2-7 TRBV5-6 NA CASSPAGYEQYF TGTGCCAGCAGCCCGGCAGGCTACGAGCAGTACTTC
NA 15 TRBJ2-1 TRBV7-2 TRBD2 CASSLGAGGYNEQFF TGTGCCAGCAGCTTAGGAGCGGGGGGGTACAATGAGCAGTTCTTC
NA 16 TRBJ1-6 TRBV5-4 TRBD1 CASSGPGQRNNSPLHF TGTGCCAGCAGCGGACCGGGACAGAGAAATAATTCACCCCTCCACTTT
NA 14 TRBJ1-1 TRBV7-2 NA CASSFLGGGTEAFF TGTGCCAGCAGCTTCCTCGGGGGGGGCACTGAAGCTTTCTTT
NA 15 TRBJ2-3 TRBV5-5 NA CASSFYGGSTDTQYF TGTGCCAGCAGCTTTTACGGAGGAAGCACAGATACGCAGTATTTT
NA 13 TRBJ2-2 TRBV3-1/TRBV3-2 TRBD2 CASSPGGTGELFF TGTGCCAGCAGCCCGGGGGGAACCGGGGAGCTGTTTTTT
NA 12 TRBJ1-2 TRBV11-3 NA CASSSTNYGYTF TGTGCCAGCAGCTCCACTAACTATGGCTACACCTTC
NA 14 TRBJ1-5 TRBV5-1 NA CASSLGQPDQPQHF TGCGCCAGCAGCTTGGGACAGCCCGATCAGCCCCAGCATTTT